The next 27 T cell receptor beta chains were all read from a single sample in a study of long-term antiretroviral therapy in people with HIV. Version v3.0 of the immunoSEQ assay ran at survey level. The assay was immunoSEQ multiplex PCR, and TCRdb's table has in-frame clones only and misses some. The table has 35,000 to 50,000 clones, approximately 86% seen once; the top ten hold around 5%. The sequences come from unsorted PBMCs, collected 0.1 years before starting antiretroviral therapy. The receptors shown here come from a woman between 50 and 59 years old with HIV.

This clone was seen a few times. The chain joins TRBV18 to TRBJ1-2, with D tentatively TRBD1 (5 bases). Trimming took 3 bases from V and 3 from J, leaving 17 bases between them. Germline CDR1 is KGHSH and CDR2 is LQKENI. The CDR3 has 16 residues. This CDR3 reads CASSPVPQVADYGYTF. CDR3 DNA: TGTGCCAGCTCACCCGTTCCACAGGTTGCGGACTATGGCTACACCTTC. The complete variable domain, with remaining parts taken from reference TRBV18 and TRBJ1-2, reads NAGVMQNPRHLVRRRGQEARLRCSPMKGHSHVYWYRQLPEEGLKFMVYLQKENIIDESGMPKERFSAEFPKEGPSILRIQQVVRGDSAAYFCASSPVPQVADYGYTFGSGTRLTVV.

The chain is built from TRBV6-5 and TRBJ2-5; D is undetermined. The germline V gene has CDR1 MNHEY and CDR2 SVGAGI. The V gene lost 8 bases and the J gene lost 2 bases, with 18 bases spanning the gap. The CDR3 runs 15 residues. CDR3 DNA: TGTGCCAGCGCCGAGCTGCGAGAGTCTCAAGAGACCCAGTACTTC. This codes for CASAELRESQETQYF.

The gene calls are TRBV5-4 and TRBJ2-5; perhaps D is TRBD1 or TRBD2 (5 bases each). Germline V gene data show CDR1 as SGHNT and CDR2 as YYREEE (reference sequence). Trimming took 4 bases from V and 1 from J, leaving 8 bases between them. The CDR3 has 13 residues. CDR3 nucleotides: TGTGCCAGCAGCGGGACCACCCAAGAGACCCAGTACTTC. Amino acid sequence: CASSGTTQETQYF. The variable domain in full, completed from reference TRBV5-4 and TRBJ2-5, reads ETGVTQSPTHLIKTRGQQVTLRCSSQSGHNTVSWYQQALGQGPQFIFQYYREEENGRGNFPPRFSGLQFPNYSSELNVNALELDDSALYLCASSGTTQETQYFGPGTRLLVL.

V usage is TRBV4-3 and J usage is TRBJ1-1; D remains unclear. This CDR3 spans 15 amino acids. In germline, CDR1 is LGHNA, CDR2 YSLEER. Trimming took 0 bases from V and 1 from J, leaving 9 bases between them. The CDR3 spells CASSQDHYRNTEAFF. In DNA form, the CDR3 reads TGCGCCAGCAGCCAAGATCATTACAGGAACACTGAAGCTTTCTTT.

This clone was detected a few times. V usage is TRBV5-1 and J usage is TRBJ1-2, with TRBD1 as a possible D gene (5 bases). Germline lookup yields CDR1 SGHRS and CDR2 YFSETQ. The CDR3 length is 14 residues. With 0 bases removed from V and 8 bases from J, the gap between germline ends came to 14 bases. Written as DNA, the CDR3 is TGCGCCAGCAGCTTGGTGCCCTATGGGGCGGGCTACACCTTC. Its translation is CASSLVPYGAGYTF.

CDR3 protein: CASSLGTRKETQYF. CDR3 sequence (DNA): TGCGCCAGCAGCCTTGGGACTAGGAAAGAGACCCAGTACTTC. V gene TRBV5-1 combines with J gene TRBJ2-5; TRBD2 matches at 8 bases. After removal of 4 bases from V and 3 bases from J, the junction contained 5 bases not matched to a gene. The V gene's germline CDR1 is SGHRS and CDR2 YFSETQ. The CDR3 totals 14 residues.

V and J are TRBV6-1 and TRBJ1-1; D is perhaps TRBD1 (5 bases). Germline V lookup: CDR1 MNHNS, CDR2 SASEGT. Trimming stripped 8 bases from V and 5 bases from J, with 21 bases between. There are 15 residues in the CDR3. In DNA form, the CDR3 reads TGTGCCAGCGATATTTCCATAGGGGTCGGAACTGAAGCTTTCTTT. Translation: CASDISIGVGTEAFF.

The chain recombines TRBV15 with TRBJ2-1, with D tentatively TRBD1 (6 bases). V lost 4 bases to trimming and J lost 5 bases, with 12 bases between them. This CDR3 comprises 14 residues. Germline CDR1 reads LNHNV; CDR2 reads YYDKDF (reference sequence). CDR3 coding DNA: TGTGCCACCAGCATCCGGGACAAACACAATGAGCAGTTCTTC. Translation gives CATSIRDKHNEQFF.

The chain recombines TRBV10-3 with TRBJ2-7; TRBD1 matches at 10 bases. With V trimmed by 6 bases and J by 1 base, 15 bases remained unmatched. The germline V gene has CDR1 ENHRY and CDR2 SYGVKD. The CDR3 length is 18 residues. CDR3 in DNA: TGTGCCATCAGCCCGACAGGGGGCGAGGAGCAGGGGTCCTACGAGCAGTACTTC. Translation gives CAISPTGGEEQGSYEQYF.

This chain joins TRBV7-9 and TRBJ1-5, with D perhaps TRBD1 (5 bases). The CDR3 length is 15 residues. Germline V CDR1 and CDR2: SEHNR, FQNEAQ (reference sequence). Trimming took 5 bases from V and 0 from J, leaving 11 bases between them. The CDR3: CASSRHGGSNQPQHF. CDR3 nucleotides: TGTGCCAGCAGCCGTCACGGGGGTAGCAATCAGCCCCAGCATTTT.

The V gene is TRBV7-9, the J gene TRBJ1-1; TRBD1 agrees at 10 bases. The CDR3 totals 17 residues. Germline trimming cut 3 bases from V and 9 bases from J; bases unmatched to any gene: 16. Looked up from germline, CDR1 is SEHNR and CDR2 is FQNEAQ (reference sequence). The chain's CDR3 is CASSFTDRGRGDVQAFF. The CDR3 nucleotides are TGTGCCAGCAGCTTTACCGACAGGGGGCGCGGGGATGTTCAAGCTTTCTTT.

This CDR3 is CASSTLVTVNYGYTF. DNA of the CDR3: TGTGCCAGCAGTACCCTCGTTACGGTGAACTATGGCTACACCTTC. The genes are TRBV6-1 and TRBJ1-2; D not resolved. CDR3 size: 15 residues. Germline V gives CDR1 MNHNS, CDR2 SASEGT. V lost 5 bases, J lost 2 bases, and 15 bases lay in between.

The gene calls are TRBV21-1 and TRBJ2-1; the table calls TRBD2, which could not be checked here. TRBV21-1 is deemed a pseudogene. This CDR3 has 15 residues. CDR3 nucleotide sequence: TGTGCCAGCAGTCCTGGACTAGCGGTAGACAATGAGCAGTTCTTC. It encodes CASSPGLAVDNEQFF.

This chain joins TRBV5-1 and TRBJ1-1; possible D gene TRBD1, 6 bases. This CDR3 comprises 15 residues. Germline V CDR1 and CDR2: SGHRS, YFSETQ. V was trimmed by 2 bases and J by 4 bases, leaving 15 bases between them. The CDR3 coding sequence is TGCGCCAGCAGCTTCGTTTTAGGGGGAGTCACTGAAGCTTTCTTT. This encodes CASSFVLGGVTEAFF.

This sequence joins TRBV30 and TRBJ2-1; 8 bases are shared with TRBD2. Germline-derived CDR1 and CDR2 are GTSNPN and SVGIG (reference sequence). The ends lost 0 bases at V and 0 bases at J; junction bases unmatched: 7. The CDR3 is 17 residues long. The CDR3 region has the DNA TGTGCCTGGAGTGTACCAGCGGGGGATATCTCCTACAATGAGCAGTTCTTC. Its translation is CAWSVPAGDISYNEQFF.

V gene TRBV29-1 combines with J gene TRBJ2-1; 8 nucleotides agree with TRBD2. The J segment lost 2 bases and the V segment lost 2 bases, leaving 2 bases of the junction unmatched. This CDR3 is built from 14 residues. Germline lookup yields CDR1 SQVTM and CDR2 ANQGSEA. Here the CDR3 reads CSVEFGGAYNEQFF. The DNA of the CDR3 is TGCAGCGTTGAATTCGGGGGGGCCTACAATGAGCAGTTCTTC.

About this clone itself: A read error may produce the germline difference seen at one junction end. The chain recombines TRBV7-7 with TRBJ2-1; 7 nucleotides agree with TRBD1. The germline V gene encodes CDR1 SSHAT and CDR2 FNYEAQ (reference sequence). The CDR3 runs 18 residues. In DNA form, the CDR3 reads TGTGCTAGCAGCTTAAGTCCGGACGGGCCAGGGGGTGAGAATGAGCAGTTCTTC. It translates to CASSLSPDGPGGENEQFF.

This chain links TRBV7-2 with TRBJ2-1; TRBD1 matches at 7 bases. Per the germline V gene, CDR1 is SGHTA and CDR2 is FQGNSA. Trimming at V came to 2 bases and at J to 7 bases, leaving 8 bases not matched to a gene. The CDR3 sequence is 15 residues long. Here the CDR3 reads CASSLRQGPINEQFF. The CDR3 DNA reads TGTGCCAGCAGCTTACGACAGGGTCCCATAAATGAGCAGTTCTTC.

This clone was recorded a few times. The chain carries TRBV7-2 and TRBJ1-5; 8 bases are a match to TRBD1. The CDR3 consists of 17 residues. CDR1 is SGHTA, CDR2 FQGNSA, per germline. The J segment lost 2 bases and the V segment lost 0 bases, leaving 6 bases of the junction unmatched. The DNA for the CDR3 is TGTGCCAGCAGCTTAGCGGCAGGGGGCGATGGCAATCAGCCCCAGCATTTT. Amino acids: CASSLAAGGDGNQPQHF. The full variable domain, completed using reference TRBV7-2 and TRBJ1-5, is GAGVSQSPSNKVTEKGKDVELRCDPISGHTALYWYRQSLGQGLEFLIYFQGNSAPDKSGLPSDRFSAERTGGSVSTLTIQRTQQEDSAVYLCASSLAAGGDGNQPQHFGDGTRLSIL.

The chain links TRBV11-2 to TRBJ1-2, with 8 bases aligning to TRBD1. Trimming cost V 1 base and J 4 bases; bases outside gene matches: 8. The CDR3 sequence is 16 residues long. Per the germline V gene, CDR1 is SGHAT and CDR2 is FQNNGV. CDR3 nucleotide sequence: TGTGCCAGCAGCTTAGTAGGGACAGGCGGGGTCTATGGCTACACCTTC. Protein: CASSLVGTGGVYGYTF.

The CDR3 here is CASTSNRGRVTEAFF. The CDR3 DNA follows: TGTGCCAGCACGTCAAACAGGGGGCGCGTGACTGAAGCTTTCTTT. The chain is built from TRBV2 and TRBJ1-1; TRBD1 matches at 9 bases. The CDR3 covers 15 residues. CDR1 and CDR2 (germline): SNHLY, FYNNEI. J gave up 5 bases and V 7 bases, and 11 bases lay outside the gene matches.

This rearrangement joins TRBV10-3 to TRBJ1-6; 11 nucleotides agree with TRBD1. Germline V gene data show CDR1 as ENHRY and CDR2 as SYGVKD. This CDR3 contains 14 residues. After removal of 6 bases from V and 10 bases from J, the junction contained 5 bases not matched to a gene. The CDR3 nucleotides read TGTGCCATCAGCCTAGGACAGGGGGCATCACCCCTCCACTTT. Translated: CAISLGQGASPLHF.

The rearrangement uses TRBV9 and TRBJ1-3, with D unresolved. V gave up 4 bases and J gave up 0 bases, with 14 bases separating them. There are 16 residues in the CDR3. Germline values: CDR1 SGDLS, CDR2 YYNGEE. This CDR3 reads CASSPRGGDSGNTIYF. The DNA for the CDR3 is TGTGCCAGCAGCCCACGCGGCGGGGACTCTGGAAACACCATATATTTT. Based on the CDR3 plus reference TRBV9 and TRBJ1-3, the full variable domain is DSGVTQTPKHLITATGQRVTLRCSPRSGDLSVYWYQQSLDQGLQFLIQYYNGEERAKGNILERFSAQQFPDLHSELNLSSLELGDSALYFCASSPRGGDSGNTIYFGEGSWLTVV.

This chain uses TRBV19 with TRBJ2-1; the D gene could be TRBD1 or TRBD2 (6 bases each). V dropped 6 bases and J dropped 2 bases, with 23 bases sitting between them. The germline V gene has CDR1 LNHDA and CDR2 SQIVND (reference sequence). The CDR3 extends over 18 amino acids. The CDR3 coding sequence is TGTGCCAGTAGCCTTTTCCCTAGGGGGGAAGGCCCCTACAATGAGCAGTTCTTC. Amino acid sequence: CASSLFPRGEGPYNEQFF.

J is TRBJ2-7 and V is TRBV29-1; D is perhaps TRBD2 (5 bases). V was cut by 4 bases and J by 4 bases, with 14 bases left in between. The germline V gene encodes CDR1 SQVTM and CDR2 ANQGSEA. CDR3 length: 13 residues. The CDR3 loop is CSVVGSRRYEQYF. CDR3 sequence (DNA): TGCAGCGTTGTGGGGTCAAGGAGGTACGAGCAGTACTTC.

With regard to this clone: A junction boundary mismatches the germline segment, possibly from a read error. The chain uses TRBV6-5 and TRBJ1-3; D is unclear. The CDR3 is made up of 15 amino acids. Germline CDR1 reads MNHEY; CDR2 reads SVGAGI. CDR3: CAGSIGPRIGNTIYF. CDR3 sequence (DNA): TGTGCCGGCAGTATAGGTCCACGCATCGGAAACACCATATATTTT.

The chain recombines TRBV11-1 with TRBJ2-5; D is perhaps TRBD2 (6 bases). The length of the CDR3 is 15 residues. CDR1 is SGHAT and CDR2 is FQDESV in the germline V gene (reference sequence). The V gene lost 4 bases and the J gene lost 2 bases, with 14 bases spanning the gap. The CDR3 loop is CASSSRGSPQETQYF. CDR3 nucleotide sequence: TGTGCCAGCAGCTCCCGGGGGTCCCCACAAGAGACCCAGTACTTC.